A single sample is the source of the 13 T cell receptor beta chains below, sequenced in a study of T cell responses to AZD1222 COVID-19 vaccine. TCRdb's table, derived via immunoSEQ multiplex PCR, lists solely in-frame clones and lacks some. The table has some 150,000 clones, about 85% seen once. Sequences were derived from peripheral blood, sampled on day 0 of AZD1222 vaccination. The receptors here all came from an adult in good health.

The gene calls are TRBV9 and TRBJ1-6, with no clear D. Between the trimmed V and J ends, which lost 0 bases and 6 bases, there was a span of 10 bases. CDR1 is SGDLS and CDR2 is YYNGEE in the germline V gene. The CDR3 has 15 residues. This CDR3 reads CASSVDEGTNSPLHF. CDR3 DNA: TGTGCCAGCAGCGTAGATGAGGGAACTAATTCACCCCTCCACTTT.

The chain employs TRBV19 and TRBJ1-2, with 7 bases lining up with TRBD1. Germline-derived CDR1 and CDR2 are LNHDA and SQIVND (reference sequence). V shed 10 bases, J shed 6 bases, and the junction held 11 bases outside the gene matches. The CDR3 totals 13 residues. The CDR3 reads CATLMTGRHGYTF. The CDR3 coding sequence is TGTGCCACCCTAATGACAGGGCGACATGGCTACACCTTC.

The chain combines TRBV12-3 or TRBV12-4 with TRBJ2-5; unclear D gene. The CDR3 runs to 11 residues. Between the trimmed V and J ends, which lost 6 bases and 7 bases, there was a span of 9 bases. DNA of the CDR3: TGTGCCAGCAGCACCATGGGGACCCAGTACTTC. Its translation: CASSTMGTQYF.

This chain links TRBV7-2 with TRBJ2-7, with 10 bases fitting TRBD2. After removal of 4 bases from V and 5 bases from J, the junction contained 8 bases not matched to a gene. The CDR3 has 15 amino acids. Per the germline V gene, CDR1 is SGHTA and CDR2 is FQGNSA. The CDR3, as DNA: TGTGCCAGCAGCTCCGGAAGGCTAGCGGGGGACGAGCAGTACTTC. Translated: CASSSGRLAGDEQYF.

V usage is TRBV4-3 and J usage is TRBJ1-5; D uncertain. The CDR3 length is 14 residues. V gave up 0 bases and J gave up 1 base, with 4 bases separating them. Germline V gives CDR1 LGHNA, CDR2 YSLEER. The CDR3 spells CASSQDPSNQPQHF. CDR3 nucleotide sequence: TGCGCCAGCAGCCAAGATCCGAGCAATCAGCCCCAGCATTTT.

This rearrangement joins TRBV19 to TRBJ1-5; 12 bases align to TRBD1. Losses at the gene ends were 5 bases for V and 5 bases for J; bases not matched to a gene: 4. The CDR3 consists of 15 residues. In germline, CDR1 is LNHDA, CDR2 SQIVND (reference sequence). The CDR3 DNA reads as TGTGCCAGTAGTGGGACAGGGGGCGCTTATCAGCCCCAGCATTTT. Protein product: CASSGTGGAYQPQHF.

This chain links TRBV7-9 with TRBJ1-4; D uncertain. The CDR3 sequence is 13 residues long. Germline V CDR1 and CDR2: SEHNR, FQNEAQ (reference sequence). V lost 8 bases to trimming and J lost 0 bases, with 7 bases between them. For the CDR3, the DNA is TGTGCCAGCGTGGGTGCAACTAATGAAAAACTGTTTTTT. Translation gives CASVGATNEKLFF.

This sequence joins TRBV4-3 and TRBJ1-1; no reliable D call. Trimming cost V 0 bases and J 1 base, with 6 bases left between them. Per the germline V gene, CDR1 is LGHNA and CDR2 is YSLEER. This CDR3 has 14 residues. CDR3 in DNA: TGCGCCAGCAGCCAAGAAGTCGGGAACACTGAAGCTTTCTTT. Translating gives CASSQEVGNTEAFF.

V and J are TRBV7-3 and TRBJ2-2, with 8 bases that match TRBD2. Germline loops: CDR1 SGHTA, CDR2 FQGTGA. V lost 0 bases, J lost 3 bases, and 3 bases stayed unmatched. The CDR3 loop spans 16 amino acids. This CDR3 is CASSLTPGGDTGELFF. The CDR3 DNA sequence: TGTGCCAGCAGCTTAACCCCCGGGGGGGACACCGGGGAGCTGTTTTTT.

The chain couples TRBV10-3 to TRBJ1-5, with no clear D. This CDR3 is 14 amino acids long. V shed 4 bases and J shed 4 bases, with 11 bases lying between them. Germline lookup yields CDR1 ENHRY and CDR2 SYGVKD. CDR3 sequence: CAISAQAINQPQHF. The DNA for the CDR3 is TGTGCCATCAGTGCTCAGGCAATTAATCAGCCCCAGCATTTT.

This clone was picked up one time. The chain uses TRBV12-3 or TRBV12-4 and TRBJ1-2, with D uncertain. V was cut by 1 base and J by 7 bases, with 10 bases left in between. There are 13 residues in the CDR3. The CDR3: CASSLEETSGYTF. CDR3 coding DNA: TGTGCCAGCAGTTTAGAGGAGACGAGTGGCTACACCTTC.

This clone was counted once. This chain links TRBV4-1 with TRBJ1-1, with 10 bases matching TRBD1. This CDR3 is 15 amino acids long. Trimming removed 4 bases from V and 5 bases from J; junction bases left unmatched: 7. Germline V gene data show CDR1 as MGHRA and CDR2 as YSYEKL. The CDR3: CASSPRTGGNTEAFF. In nucleotides, the CDR3 is TGCGCCAGCAGCCCCCGGACAGGGGGTAATACTGAAGCTTTCTTT.

This clone was seen once. V is TRBV10-1 and J is TRBJ1-2; 8 bases are shared with TRBD1. With 3 bases clipped from V and 3 bases from J, the junction kept 12 bases outside the gene matches. CDR3 size: 17 residues. The germline V gene encodes CDR1 WNHNN and CDR2 SYGVQD (reference sequence). As DNA, the CDR3 is TGCGCCAGCAGTGAATCGAAAAACAGGGGGGAGGACTATGGCTACACCTTC. Its translation is CASSESKNRGEDYGYTF.